This is a list of T cell receptor beta chains from one sample in a study of cytomegalovirus exposure and HLA in healthy donors. Repertoires were generated with immunoSEQ multiplex PCR, while TCRdb's copy carries only in-frame clones and drops some. The table shows roughly 120,000 clones, with 79% occurring only once. Input material: PBMCs. Receptors originate from a man between 25 and 39 years old in good health and CMV-seropositive. Each CDR3 is given without its conserved first and last residue.

V	J	CDR3
TRBV30	TRBJ1-1	AWSGLGNTEAF
TRBV27	TRBJ2-3	ASSFGTSPNTQY
TRBV13	TRBJ1-3	ASRLDISGNTIY
TRBV12-5	TRBJ2-7	ASGLVPAPGQGLYEQY
TRBV4-2	TRBJ2-5	ASSQDALAGIQETQY
TRBV29-1	TRBJ2-1	SVGPGQGNEQF
TRBV5-1	TRBJ1-5	ASSLDGLGLGEQPQH
TRBV30	TRBJ1-5	AWSTGSGANQPQH
TRBV28	TRBJ1-1	ASSLRVVTEAF
TRBV28	TRBJ2-1	ASSSTGQPNNEQF
TRBV5-6	TRBJ1-1	ASSPTGGFEAF
TRBV6-6	TRBJ2-1	ASSYGQGVNEQF
TRBV5-1	TRBJ1-1	ASSYPTAGGMNTEAF
TRBV28	TRBJ2-1	ASSPSLGGYNEQF
TRBV6-5	TRBJ2-7	ASSYSRDRGTEQY
TRBV7-9	TRBJ2-1	ASSPRQGAVYNEQF
TRBV7-9	TRBJ2-1	ASSLRLAGGGVYNEQF
TRBV6-6	TRBJ2-7	ASSLGDQQY
TRBV7-9	TRBJ1-2	ASSLDRHRSNYGYT
TRBV10-2	TRBJ2-5	ASSESRTSGPY
TRBV2	TRBJ1-3	ASSPNGQGGDTIY
TRBV4-1	TRBJ1-2	ASSREEEPSYGYT
TRBV5-1	TRBJ2-7	ASSLDGTPAYEQY
TRBV7-2	TRBJ1-6	ASSKRLGGDNSPLH
TRBV7-2	TRBJ2-7	ASSLLSGNSYEQY
TRBV15	TRBJ2-5	ATRAGGETQY
TRBV27	TRBJ1-5	ASSSGQGAYQPQH
TRBV5-6	TRBJ2-3	ASSLVGGVSTDTQY
TRBV7-9	TRBJ2-7	ASSLWGVAGHEEIYEQY
TRBV6-1	TRBJ2-7	ATATGPSYEQY
TRBV6-5	TRBJ1-2	ASSSRDRGVWGYT
TRBV18	TRBJ2-7	ASSLDRSYEQY
TRBV5-4	TRBJ1-1	ASSGSNTTEAF
TRBV10-3	TRBJ2-3	AISERHSTQGTDTQY
TRBV9	TRBJ1-2	ASSAYGGAPGRGYT
TRBV6-1	TRBJ1-2	ASRVMVGDNGYT
TRBV7-9	TRBJ2-3	ASSIAPGQGNS
TRBV18	TRBJ2-3	ASSDATSGTATDTQY
TRBV5-1	TRBJ2-7	ASSASGSPSYEQY
TRBV4-2	TRBJ2-7	ASSQATGTISYEQY
TRBV29-1	TRBJ2-2	SVEDRIGDRGDAGELF
TRBV28	TRBJ1-2	ASSLRSNGYT
TRBV6-1	TRBJ2-1	ASSEGTGGYNEQF
TRBV5-1	TRBJ1-5	ASSLGQGPSNQPQH
TRBV28	TRBJ2-7	ASSLAGRDFS
TRBV4-3	TRBJ2-3	ASSQEVPGQGRSTDTQY
TRBV14	TRBJ1-2	ASSPQYGYT
TRBV19	TRBJ2-5	ASSIDRVSGTQY
TRBV7-2	TRBJ2-7	ASSTLAGTYEQY
TRBV4-2	TRBJ2-2	ASSQGPYTGELF
TRBV6-4	TRBJ1-4	ASSGATGQDEKLF
TRBV21-1	TRBJ2-7	ASSKVGHLYEQY
TRBV7-2	TRBJ2-3	ASSLSGGGSSTDTQY
TRBV6-1	TRBJ1-1	ASTYGVGGTEAF
TRBV4-3	TRBJ2-7	ASSLLAGDPYEQY
TRBV4-3	TRBJ2-4	ASSQDSRTKNIQY
TRBV7-8	TRBJ2-1	ASSLGGAGSYNEQF
TRBV6-5	TRBJ1-2	ASSLATGGGNYGYT